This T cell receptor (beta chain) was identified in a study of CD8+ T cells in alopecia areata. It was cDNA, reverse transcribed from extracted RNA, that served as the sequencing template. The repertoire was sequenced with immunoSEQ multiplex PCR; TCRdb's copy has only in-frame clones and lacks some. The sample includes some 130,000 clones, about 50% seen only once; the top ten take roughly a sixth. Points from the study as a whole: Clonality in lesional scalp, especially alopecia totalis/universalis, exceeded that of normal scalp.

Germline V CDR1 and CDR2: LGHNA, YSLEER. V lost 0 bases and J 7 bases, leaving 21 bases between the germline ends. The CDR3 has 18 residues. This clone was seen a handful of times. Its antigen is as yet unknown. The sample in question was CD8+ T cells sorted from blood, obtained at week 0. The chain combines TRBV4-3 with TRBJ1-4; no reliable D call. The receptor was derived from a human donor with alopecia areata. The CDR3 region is CASSQDQVVSVKFEKLFF. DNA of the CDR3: TGCGCCAGCAGCCAAGATCAGGTGGTGTCGGTTAAGTTTGAAAAACTGTTTTTT.